The 18 T cell receptor beta chains below were found in one sample sequenced in a study of T-cell reconstitution after alpha-beta-depleted transplantation in children listed by TCRdb under 2016. The library was produced with PCR. Sequencing used an Illumina HiSeq 2500. To normalize quantification of the TCRbeta repertoire, the TCR libraries were built with molecular barcoding that relied on unique molecular identifiers. TCRdb reprocessing: public reads trimmed at Q25 with fastp, clones called with MiXCR, in-frame beta chains kept. Identical CDR3 proteins give one entry, which carries the most common genes and DNA. The sample table lists about 400,000 distinct CDR3 sequences, roughly 14% of them with a count of one. The ten most abundant clones make up about 3.9% of the sample. The specimen comprised PBMCs, sampled from the stem cell graft. These receptors all stem from a human donor who donated a stem cell graft to a child with Fanconi anemia.

This clonotype showed up many times. The chain joins TRBV20-1 to TRBJ1-2; possibly TRBD1 for D (5 bases). CDR3 length: 13 residues. Germline CDR1 and CDR2: DFQATT and SNEGSKA (reference sequence). V was clipped by 2 bases and J by 0 bases, with 7 bases between them. This CDR3 is CSARPGSNYGYTF. Written as DNA, the CDR3 is TGCAGTGCTAGACCAGGGTCTAACTATGGCTACACCTTC.

This clonotype has a handful of counts. J is TRBJ1-1 and V is TRBV7-9; 7 bases are shared with TRBD1. Looked up from germline, CDR1 is SEHNR and CDR2 is FQNEAQ (reference sequence). J lost 7 bases, V lost 6 bases, and 8 bases had no gene match. The CDR3 is 13 amino acids. CDR3 bases: TGTGCCAGCAGAATTACAGGGGACCTTGAAGCTTTCTTT. It translates to CASRITGDLEAFF.

This clonotype has just a few counts. This chain links TRBV12-3 or TRBV12-4 with TRBJ1-1; D possibly corresponds to TRBD1 (5 bases). The CDR3 has 14 amino acids. The ends were cut back, 7 bases at V and 0 bases at J, with 12 bases in the middle. The CDR3 is CASTQRGVNTEAFF. For the CDR3, the DNA is TGTGCCAGCACCCAACGGGGGGTGAACACTGAAGCTTTCTTT.

This clonotype was recorded at least ten times. The CDR3 is CASSYSTGEGATDTQYF. CDR3 nucleotides: TGTGCCAGCAGTTACTCGACAGGGGAGGGGGCCACAGATACGCAGTATTTT. The chain combines TRBV6-2 or TRBV6-3 with TRBJ2-3; TRBD1 is a possible D gene (8 bases). CDR3 length: 17 amino acids. From germline, CDR1 is MNHEY and CDR2 SVGEGT. V was trimmed by 0 bases and J by 2 bases, leaving 15 bases between them.

The rearrangement joins TRBV2 to TRBJ1-1, with no clear D. Per the germline V gene, CDR1 is SNHLY and CDR2 is FYNNEI. The CDR3 is 13 residues long. V gave up 5 bases and J gave up 8 bases, with 15 bases separating them. In nucleotides, the CDR3 is TGTGCCAGCAGTTGGGCCCCCAAGGGCGAAGCTTTCTTT. Translating gives CASSWAPKGEAFF.

The rearrangement uses TRBV6-2 or TRBV6-3 and TRBJ1-1; possibly TRBD1 for D (5 bases). In germline, CDR1 is MNHEY, CDR2 SVGEGT. Trimming shortened V by 6 bases and J by 10 bases, and 15 bases separated the two germline ends. The CDR3 sequence is 12 residues long. CDR3 loop: CASSDGGRSAFF. In DNA form, the CDR3 reads TGTGCCAGCAGCGACGGGGGTAGATCAGCTTTCTTT.

This clonotype was recorded many times. The chain carries TRBV29-1 and TRBJ2-1; 14 bases fit TRBD2. The V and J ends lost 7 bases and 0 bases, in that order; junction bases with no gene match: 11. The CDR3 spans 18 residues. Looked up from germline, CDR1 is SQVTM and CDR2 is ANQGSEA. Here the CDR3 DNA reads TGCAGCGCGGTGACTAGCGGGGGGGATAGGAGCTCCTACAATGAGCAGTTCTTC. Translation gives CSAVTSGGDRSSYNEQFF.

This clonotype has just a few counts. CDR3 DNA: TGTGCCAGCAGGAGCAGGGGGGGTTACAATGAGCAGTTCTTC. The encoded protein is CASRSRGGYNEQFF. This rearrangement joins TRBV6-1 to TRBJ2-1; D possibly uses TRBD1 or TRBD2 (7 bases each). The germline V and J ends were trimmed by 6 bases and 4 bases, with 13 bases remaining between them. The germline V gene has CDR1 MNHNS and CDR2 SASEGT. This CDR3 spans 14 amino acids.

V gene TRBV6-2 or TRBV6-3 combines with J gene TRBJ1-1; perhaps TRBD1 as D (6 bases). Trimming cost V 10 bases and J 4 bases, with 13 bases left between them. CDR3 length equals 12 residues. Germline V gene sequence: CDR1 MNHEY, CDR2 SVGEGT. In nucleotides, the CDR3 is TGTGCCATCAAACAGGGAAGCACTGAAGCTTTCTTT. It specifies CAIKQGSTEAFF.

The chain is built from TRBV2 and TRBJ2-1; D is perhaps TRBD1 (5 bases). This CDR3 region has 15 residues. Germline V CDR1 and CDR2: SNHLY, FYNNEI. V lost 6 bases to trimming and J lost 0 bases, with 12 bases between them. The CDR3 DNA is TGTGCCAGCAGCCTCAGGGTAAGCTCCTACAATGAGCAGTTCTTC. Its translation is CASSLRVSSYNEQFF. Filled out from reference TRBV2 and TRBJ2-1, the complete variable domain reads EPEVTQTPSHQVTQMGQEVILRCVPISNHLYFYWYRQILGQKVEFLVSFYNNEISEKSEIFDDQFSVERPDGSNFTLKIRSTKLEDSAMYFCASSLRVSSYNEQFFGPGTRLTVL.

There are a few counts of this clonotype. This rearrangement joins TRBV27 to TRBJ2-1; D ambiguous. Trimming took off 2 bases at V and 2 bases at J, with 7 bases between the two ends. Germline CDR1 and CDR2: MNHEY and SMNVEV (reference sequence). This CDR3 contains 14 residues. The CDR3 is CASSLRAAYNEQFF. The CDR3 DNA is TGTGCCAGCAGTTTACGTGCAGCCTACAATGAGCAGTTCTTC.

This clonotype has just a few counts. The chain links TRBV7-8 to TRBJ1-1, with D uncertain. Between the trimmed V and J ends, which lost 0 bases and 4 bases, there was a span of 15 bases. The CDR3 is 16 amino acids. Germline CDR1 reads SGHVS; CDR2 reads FQNEAQ. CDR3 loop: CASSLAGWGVTTEAFF. Written as DNA, the CDR3 is TGTGCCAGCAGCTTAGCGGGGTGGGGAGTTACCACTGAAGCTTTCTTT.

This clonotype was observed at least ten times. This rearrangement joins TRBV5-1 to TRBJ2-5, with D possibly matching TRBD1 (6 bases). The germline V gene encodes CDR1 SGHRS and CDR2 YFSETQ. This CDR3 is built from 15 residues. Trimming removed 0 bases from V and 0 bases from J, with 9 bases in between. The CDR3 loop reads CASSLAQGNQETQYF. CDR3 in DNA: TGCGCCAGCAGCTTGGCACAGGGCAACCAAGAGACCCAGTACTTC.

This clonotype was observed many times. This chain uses TRBV5-6 with TRBJ2-5, with D uncertain. V lost 0 bases and J 1 base, leaving 7 bases between the germline ends. CDR1 is SGHDT, CDR2 YYEEEE, per germline. The CDR3 length is 14 residues. The CDR3 is CASSLGSRQETQYF. Here the CDR3 DNA reads TGTGCCAGCAGCTTGGGCAGCCGCCAAGAGACCCAGTACTTC.

The CDR3 loop is CASSEREVDTQYF. The CDR3, as DNA: TGTGCCAGCAGTGAACGGGAGGTAGATACGCAGTATTTT. The V call is TRBV25-1, the J call TRBJ2-3; 7 positions agree with TRBD2. The germline V gene encodes CDR1 MGHDK and CDR2 SYGVNS. With 2 bases clipped from V and 5 bases from J, the junction kept 1 base outside the gene matches. There are 13 residues in the CDR3.

This clonotype was observed at least ten times. This chain uses TRBV6-5 with TRBJ2-1; 8 bases match TRBD1. The germline V gene has CDR1 MNHEY and CDR2 SVGAGI. The J segment lost 8 bases and the V segment lost 4 bases, leaving 13 bases of the junction unmatched. This CDR3 contains 16 residues. This chain's CDR3 is CASSSRGGDRGHEQFF. The CDR3 coding sequence is TGTGCCAGCAGTTCACGAGGGGGAGACAGGGGCCATGAGCAGTTCTTC.

This clonotype has at least ten counts. V is TRBV9 and J is TRBJ2-7, with 13 bases identical to TRBD2. The CDR3 is 16 amino acids. The germline gives CDR1 SGDLS, CDR2 YYNGEE. The trim removed 0 bases at V and 6 bases at J, leaving 6 bases unmatched. The CDR3, as DNA: TGTGCCAGCAGCGTAGGTTCGGGACTAGCGGGGTTCGAGCAGTACTTC. As protein: CASSVGSGLAGFEQYF.

This chain joins TRBV5-4 and TRBJ2-7; D remains ambiguous. The CDR3 has 12 amino acids. The V end lost 4 bases, the J end lost 7 bases, and 12 bases lay between the germline ends. In germline, CDR1 is SGHNT, CDR2 YYREEE (reference sequence). For the CDR3, the DNA is TGTGCCAGCAGCCCGGACGGTAGAGAGCAGTACTTC. Translating it yields CASSPDGREQYF.